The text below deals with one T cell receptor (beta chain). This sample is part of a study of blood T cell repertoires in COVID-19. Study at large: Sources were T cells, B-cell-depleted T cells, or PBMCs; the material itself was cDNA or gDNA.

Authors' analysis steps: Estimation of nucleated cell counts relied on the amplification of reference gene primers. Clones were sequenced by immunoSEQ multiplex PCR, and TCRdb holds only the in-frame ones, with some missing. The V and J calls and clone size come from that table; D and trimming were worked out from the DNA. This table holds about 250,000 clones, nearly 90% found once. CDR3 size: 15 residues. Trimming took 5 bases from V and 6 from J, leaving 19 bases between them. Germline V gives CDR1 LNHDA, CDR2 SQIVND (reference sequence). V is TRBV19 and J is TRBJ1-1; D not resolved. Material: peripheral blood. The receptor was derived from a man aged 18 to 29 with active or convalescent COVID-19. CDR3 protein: CASSSSGTGFPEAFF. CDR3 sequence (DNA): TGTGCCAGTAGTTCCTCGGGAACTGGGTTCCCTGAAGCTTTCTTT. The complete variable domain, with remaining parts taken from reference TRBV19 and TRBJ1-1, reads DGGITQSPKYLFRKEGQNVTLSCEQNLNHDAMYWYRQDPGQGLRLIYYSQIVNDFQKGDIAEGYSVSREKKESFPLTVTSAQKNPTAFYLCASSSSGTGFPEAFFGQGTRLTVV.